The 30 T cell receptor beta chains below all came from one sample that was sequenced in a study of blood T cell repertoires in COVID-19 (dated by TCRdb to about 2020). The library was built by means of the immunoSEQ multiplex PCR assay. The table comes from immuneACCESS by way of TCRdb, which keeps in-frame sequences with V and J called. Part of the clones is missing from these tables; in studies checked, under half for an unresolved V gene and the rest for unknown reasons. The sample table lists 240,000 or so clones, approximately 86% of them with a count of one. Just over 3% of the sample belongs to the ten largest clones. Sequenced material: peripheral blood. Every receptor here comes from a woman aged 30 to 39 who had recovered from COVID-19.

CDR3 sequence (DNA): TGTGCCAGCAGTGAATACACAGTAACCCCCTACGAGCAGTACTTC. It translates to CASSEYTVTPYEQYF. V and J are TRBV25-1 and TRBJ2-7; D ambiguous. The CDR3 is made up of 15 amino acids. Trimming stripped 0 bases from V and 2 bases from J, with 11 bases between. Per germline, CDR1 MGHDK and CDR2 SYGVNS.

The J gene is TRBJ1-1, the V gene TRBV4-1, with TRBD1 matching over 12 bases. This CDR3 is built from 16 residues. Germline loops: CDR1 MGHRA, CDR2 YSYEKL. V lost 4 bases to trimming and J lost 6 bases; unmatched junction nucleotides: 9. The CDR3 protein is CASSPGQGARGAEAFF. The CDR3, as DNA: TGCGCCAGCAGCCCGGGACAGGGGGCCCGAGGGGCTGAAGCTTTCTTT.

This sequence joins TRBV7-9 and TRBJ1-6; D unresolved. CDR3 length equals 17 residues. Per germline, CDR1 SEHNR and CDR2 FQNEAQ (reference sequence). V was shortened by 4 bases and J by 8 bases, with 21 bases between the two germline ends. CDR3 coding DNA: TGTGCCAGCAGCTCCCCGGAGGCCTGGCGAGTGGATTCACCCCTCCACTTT. Translating gives CASSSPEAWRVDSPLHF.

The chain carries TRBV11-2 and TRBJ2-5; the D gene is possibly TRBD2 (6 bases). The CDR3 spans 13 residues. CDR1 SGHAT and CDR2 FQNNGV come from the germline V gene. V was shortened by 5 bases and J by 5 bases, with 12 bases between the two germline ends. CDR3 sequence reads: CASSPRGGETQYF. CDR3 bases: TGTGCCAGCAGCCCGCGGGGTGGGGAGACCCAGTACTTC.

The chain employs TRBV7-6 and TRBJ2-5, with D uncertain. V lost 8 bases, J lost 2 bases, and 18 bases lay in between. There are 15 residues in the CDR3. CDR1 and CDR2 (germline): SGHVS, FNYEAQ. The CDR3 protein is CASSSSPRQQETQYF. The CDR3 DNA reads TGTGCCAGCTCGAGTAGCCCCCGGCAGCAAGAGACCCAGTACTTC. The variable domain in full, completed from reference TRBV7-6 and TRBJ2-5, reads GAGVSQSPRYKVTKRGQDVALRCDPISGHVSLYWYRQALGQGPEFLTYFNYEAQQDKSGLPNDRFSAERPEGSISTLTIQRTEQRDSAMYRCASSSSPRQQETQYFGPGTRLLVL.

About this clone: Additional DNA sequences in this sample encode the identical CDR3. The chain is built from TRBV6-5 and TRBJ1-2; D is possibly TRBD1 (5 bases). CDR1 MNHEY and CDR2 SVGAGI come from the germline V gene. V lost 4 bases and J lost 8, with 8 bases in between. This CDR3 region has 11 residues. Here the CDR3 DNA reads TGTGCCAGCAGTTCAGGGTACGGCTACACCTTC. It is translated as CASSSGYGYTF.

The chain couples TRBV9 to TRBJ1-6; TRBD1 is a possible D gene (5 bases). Deletions cut 3 bases from V and 8 bases from J, with 15 bases between. Looked up from germline, CDR1 is SGDLS and CDR2 is YYNGEE. This CDR3 comprises 15 residues. CDR3 residues: CASSGGVGSYSPLHF. The CDR3 DNA sequence: TGTGCCAGCAGCGGGGGCGTGGGTTCGTATTCACCCCTCCACTTT. The whole variable domain, remainder taken from reference TRBV9 and TRBJ1-6, is DSGVTQTPKHLITATGQRVTLRCSPRSGDLSVYWYQQSLDQGLQFLIQYYNGEERAKGNILERFSAQQFPDLHSELNLSSLELGDSALYFCASSGGVGSYSPLHFGNGTRLTVT.

The genes are TRBV5-1 and TRBJ1-2; 7 positions match TRBD1. J lost 6 bases, V lost 3 bases, and 11 bases had no gene match. Germline CDR1 and CDR2: SGHRS and YFSETQ. This CDR3 comprises 15 residues. In DNA form, the CDR3 reads TGCGCCAGCAGCTGGGGACAGTTTGGGGGAGATGGCTACACCTTC. Its protein product is CASSWGQFGGDGYTF.

The CDR3 sequence is CASSRRTGRRETQYF. CDR3 bases: TGTGCCAGCAGCCGTCGGACAGGGAGGAGAGAGACCCAGTACTTC. The chain links TRBV7-9 to TRBJ2-5; 8 nucleotides agree with TRBD1. Germline CDR1 is SEHNR and CDR2 is FQNEAQ (reference sequence). The CDR3 contains 15 residues. V dropped 5 bases and J dropped 4; count of bases not matched to a gene: 9.

The table lists this clone with a count of one. The chain uses TRBV6-2 or TRBV6-3 and TRBJ2-5, with 10 positions matching TRBD2. Germline trimming cut 2 bases from V and 3 bases from J; bases unmatched to any gene: 3. Germline V gives CDR1 MNHEY, CDR2 SVGEGT. CDR3 length equals 15 residues. CDR3 region: CASSYMGTSEETQYF. The CDR3 DNA reads TGTGCCAGCAGTTACATGGGGACTAGCGAAGAGACCCAGTACTTC.

This rearrangement joins TRBV5-6 to TRBJ2-3; 8 bases are a match to TRBD2. Germline CDR1 is SGHDT and CDR2 is YYEEEE. V shed 0 bases, J shed 3 bases, and the junction held 3 bases outside the gene matches. The CDR3 is 15 residues long. The CDR3 nucleotides read TGTGCCAGCAGCTTGGCGGGGGGGCCAACAGATACGCAGTATTTT. This translates into CASSLAGGPTDTQYF.

The chain combines TRBV23-1 with TRBJ2-3; TRBD2 aligns across 9 bases. TRBV23-1 is marked as an open reading frame, function uncertain. After removal of 4 bases from V and 1 base from J, the junction contained 21 bases not matched to a gene. This CDR3 region has 21 residues. The CDR3 nucleotides are TGCGCCAGCAGTCCTATCACCTATAGGGGACTAGCAGGGGGGGGCACAGATACGCAGTATTTT. This sequence encodes CASSPITYRGLAGGGTDTQYF.

This clone was observed once. The V call is TRBV11-2, the J call TRBJ2-7, with TRBD2 matching 10 bases. The CDR3 is made up of 16 amino acids. Germline values: CDR1 SGHAT, CDR2 FQNNGV. J was trimmed by 0 bases and V by 3 bases; bases with no gene match: 5. The DNA for the CDR3 is TGTGCCAGCAGCTTTACTAGCGGGGCGAGCTCCTACGAGCAGTACTTC. It is translated as CASSFTSGASSYEQYF.

The rearrangement links TRBV13 to TRBJ1-1; 7 bases line up with TRBD1. V shed 5 bases, J shed 0 bases, and the junction held 3 bases outside the gene matches. There are 14 residues in the CDR3. Germline CDR1 reads PRHDT; CDR2 reads FYEKMQ (reference sequence). For the CDR3, the DNA is TGTGCCAGCAGCCACAGGGGACTGAACACTGAAGCTTTCTTT. Encoded protein: CASSHRGLNTEAFF.

The chain links TRBV6-1 to TRBJ2-1, with a weak D call TRBD2 (6 bases). V was cut by 2 bases and J by 8 bases, with 28 bases left in between. CDR3 length: 19 residues. Germline V gene data show CDR1 as MNHNS and CDR2 as SASEGT. The CDR3: CASSERVGVGGKIVDEQFF. The CDR3 DNA follows: TGTGCCAGCAGTGAACGTGTCGGGGTCGGGGGTAAAATAGTCGATGAGCAGTTCTTC.

The chain carries TRBV10-3 and TRBJ2-7, with 7 bases aligning to TRBD2. V lost 8 bases to trimming and J lost 1 base; unmatched junction nucleotides: 8. Germline CDR1 ENHRY, CDR2 SYGVKD. CDR3 length: 14 residues. The CDR3 coding sequence is TGTGCCATCGCGGGGAGGGACGGTTCCTACGAGCAGTACTTC. It codes for CAIAGRDGSYEQYF.

The chain uses TRBV15 and TRBJ2-7, with D possibly being TRBD1 (6 bases). The germline gives CDR1 LNHNV, CDR2 YYDKDF (reference sequence). The CDR3 is 16 residues long. V lost 0 bases, J lost 2 bases, and 14 bases lay in between. CDR3 sequence: CATSRDLSGDPYEQYF. In DNA form, the CDR3 reads TGTGCCACCAGCAGAGATCTATCAGGGGACCCCTACGAGCAGTACTTC.

This clone has just one count. The chain has TRBV27 and TRBJ2-1; the match to TRBD2 covers 8 bases. The germline V gene has CDR1 MNHEY and CDR2 SMNVEV (reference sequence). This CDR3 region has 15 residues. V was pared by 6 bases and J by 0 bases, with 4 bases of the junction left unmatched. This CDR3 reads CASSLGTSSYNEQFF. CDR3 DNA sequence: TGTGCCAGCAGCCTCGGGACTAGCTCCTACAATGAGCAGTTCTTC.

The chain links TRBV29-1 to TRBJ1-2; 7 positions agree with TRBD1. Germline lookup yields CDR1 SQVTM and CDR2 ANQGSEA. The J segment lost 2 bases and the V segment lost 6 bases, leaving 3 bases of the junction unmatched. CDR3 length equals 12 residues. Here the CDR3 DNA reads TGCAGCGTGGAACAGGGGAACTATGGCTACACCTTC. Encoded protein: CSVEQGNYGYTF. Based on the CDR3 plus reference TRBV29-1 and TRBJ1-2, the full variable domain is SAVISQKPSRDICQRGTSLTIQCQVDSQVTMMFWYRQQPGQSLTLIATANQGSEATYESGFVIDKFPISRPNLTFSTLTVSNMSPEDSSIYLCSVEQGNYGYTFGSGTRLTVV.

The chain carries TRBV10-2 and TRBJ2-3; weak D call: TRBD1 (6 bases). Germline CDR1 is WSHSY and CDR2 is SAAADI. The CDR3 contains 11 residues. Trimming pared 6 bases from V and 13 bases from J, leaving 14 bases between. This CDR3 reads CASRSVEGEYF. The CDR3 DNA reads TGCGCCAGCAGGAGCGTCGAGGGGGAGTATTTT.

This clone appeared once. The chain uses TRBV7-3 and TRBJ1-4; possibly TRBD1 for D (6 bases). This CDR3 has 20 amino acids. Germline-derived CDR1 and CDR2 are SGHTA and FQGTGA. Trimming took off 4 bases at V and 0 bases at J, with 24 bases between the two ends. The CDR3 protein is CASSYPPLEQGVATNEKLFF. CDR3 coding DNA: TGTGCCAGCAGCTACCCCCCCCTAGAACAGGGAGTTGCAACTAATGAAAAACTGTTTTTT.

This rearrangement joins TRBV19 to TRBJ2-3; 12 positions match TRBD2. V dropped 4 bases and J dropped 2; count of bases not matched to a gene: 4. The CDR3 totals 16 residues. Germline values: CDR1 LNHDA, CDR2 SQIVND (reference sequence). CDR3 bases: TGTGCCAGTAGTACCCGACTAGCGGGGGCCACAGATACGCAGTATTTT. This codes for CASSTRLAGATDTQYF.

The chain couples TRBV28 to TRBJ2-3, with 8 nucleotides matching TRBD2. This CDR3 has 14 amino acids. Germline lookup yields CDR1 MDHEN and CDR2 SYDVKM. V lost 8 bases, J lost 3 bases, and 7 bases stayed unmatched. The CDR3 bases are TGTGCCAGCGCCGGGACTAGGGAAACAGATACGCAGTATTTT. Its protein product is CASAGTRETDTQYF.

This sequence joins TRBV13 and TRBJ1-5, with TRBD1 as a possible D gene (6 bases). The V end was cut by 6 bases, the J end by 1 base, with 10 bases between. CDR3 length: 14 amino acids. In germline, CDR1 is PRHDT, CDR2 FYEKMQ (reference sequence). DNA for the CDR3: TGTGCCAGCAGTCTTACAGGGAGCAATCAGCCCCAGCATTTT. Translation: CASSLTGSNQPQHF.

This chain joins TRBV6-5 and TRBJ2-2; no reliable D call. The germline V gene encodes CDR1 MNHEY and CDR2 SVGAGI. Trimming removed 5 bases at V and 1 base at J, with 8 bases between. The CDR3 length is 14 residues. CDR3 protein: CASSTTWNTGELFF. In nucleotides, the CDR3 is TGTGCCAGCAGTACTACATGGAACACCGGGGAGCTGTTTTTT.

This clone was seen many times. V gene TRBV9 combines with J gene TRBJ2-7; 7 nucleotides line up with TRBD1. J was trimmed by 6 bases and V by 0 bases; bases with no gene match: 6. This CDR3 is 14 amino acids long. Germline V CDR1 and CDR2: SGDLS, YYNGEE. The CDR3 spells CASSVGQGWPEQYF. CDR3 DNA: TGTGCCAGCAGCGTAGGACAGGGATGGCCCGAGCAGTACTTC.

This chain joins TRBV24-1 and TRBJ1-2; D is ambiguous. The germline V and J ends were trimmed by 12 bases and 4 bases, with 20 bases remaining between them. The CDR3 spans 14 residues. CDR1 and CDR2 from the germline V gene are KGHDR and SFDVKD. CDR3 DNA sequence: TGTGCCCCACTAGTGTCATTCGACGGCTATGGCTACACCTTC. This encodes CAPLVSFDGYGYTF.

The chain carries TRBV5-1 and TRBJ1-2; tentative D call: TRBD1 (5 bases). The CDR3 totals 14 residues. Germline CDR1 and CDR2: SGHRS and YFSETQ. The ends were cut back, 1 base at V and 4 bases at J, with 11 bases in the middle. The CDR3 nucleotides are TGCGCCAGCAGCTTGAGTGACAGCGTCTATGGCTACACCTTC. Amino acids: CASSLSDSVYGYTF.

The rearrangement uses TRBV5-1 and TRBJ2-1; 13 bases agree with TRBD2. V lost 3 bases, J lost 2 bases, and 11 bases stayed unmatched. In germline, CDR1 is SGHRS, CDR2 YFSETQ. The CDR3 is 19 residues long. CDR3 protein: CASSSRGLAGAPTYNEQFF. The DNA of the CDR3 is TGCGCCAGCAGCTCCCGTGGACTAGCGGGGGCCCCGACCTACAATGAGCAGTTCTTC.

The V gene is TRBV27, the J gene TRBJ1-2; TRBD1 matches 10 bases. This CDR3 spans 15 amino acids. CDR1 MNHEY and CDR2 SMNVEV come from the germline V gene (reference sequence). After removal of 1 base from V and 7 bases from J, the junction contained 6 bases not matched to a gene. The CDR3 reads CASSLLGQGMGGYTF. In DNA, the CDR3 is TGTGCCAGCAGTTTATTGGGACAGGGGATGGGTGGCTACACCTTC.